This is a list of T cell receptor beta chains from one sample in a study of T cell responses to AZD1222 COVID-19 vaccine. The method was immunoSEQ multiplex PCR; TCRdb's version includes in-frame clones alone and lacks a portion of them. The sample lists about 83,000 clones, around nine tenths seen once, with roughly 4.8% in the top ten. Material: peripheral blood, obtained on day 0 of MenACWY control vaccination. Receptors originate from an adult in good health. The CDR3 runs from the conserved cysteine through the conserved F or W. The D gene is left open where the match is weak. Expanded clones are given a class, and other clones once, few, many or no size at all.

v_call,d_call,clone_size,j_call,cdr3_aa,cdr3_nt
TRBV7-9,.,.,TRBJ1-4,CASSLANEKLFF,TGTGCCAGCAGCTTAGCTAATGAAAAACTGTTTTTT
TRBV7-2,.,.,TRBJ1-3,CASSLGTGQYTIYF,TGTGCCAGCAGCTTAGGCACAGGGCAGTACACCATATATTTT
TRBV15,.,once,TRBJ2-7,CATSREGTSYEQYF,TGTGCCACCAGCAGAGAAGGGACCTCCTACGAGCAGTACTTC
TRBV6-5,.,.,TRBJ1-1,CASSNKVNTEAFF,TGTGCCAGCAGTAATAAAGTGAACACTGAAGCTTTCTTT
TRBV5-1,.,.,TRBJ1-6,CASSLESGGWNSPLHF,TGCGCCAGCAGCCTCGAGAGTGGAGGGTGGAATTCACCCCTCCACTTT
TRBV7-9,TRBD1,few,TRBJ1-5,CASSLGDRVGSNQPQHF,TGTGCCAGCAGCTTAGGGGACAGGGTGGGTAGCAATCAGCCCCAGCATTTT
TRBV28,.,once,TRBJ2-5,CASSPPGASQETQYF,TGTGCCAGCAGTCCTCCCGGGGCGTCCCAAGAGACCCAGTACTTC
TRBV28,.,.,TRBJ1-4,CASSHGTANEKLFF,TGTGCCAGCAGCCACGGAACGGCTAATGAAAAACTGTTTTTT
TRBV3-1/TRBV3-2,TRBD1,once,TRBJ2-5,CASAGQEETQYF,TGTGCCAGCGCAGGACAGGAAGAGACCCAGTACTTC
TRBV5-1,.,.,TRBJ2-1,CASSLIGAHNEQFF,TGCGCCAGCAGCTTGATAGGGGCTCACAATGAGCAGTTCTTC
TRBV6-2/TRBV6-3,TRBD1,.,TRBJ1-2,CASRRTGLGGYTF,TGTGCCAGCCGCCGGACAGGGTTAGGTGGCTACACCTTC
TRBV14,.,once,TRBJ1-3,CASSVGPIQGGGTIYF,TGTGCCAGCAGCGTCGGTCCCATCCAGGGAGGAGGGACCATATATTTT
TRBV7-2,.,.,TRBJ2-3,CASSLKVTGLKDTQYF,TGTGCCAGCAGCCTGAAAGTGACAGGCCTAAAAGATACGCAGTATTTT
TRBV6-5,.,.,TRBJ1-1,CASSIQGVNTEAFF,TGTGCCAGCAGTATACAGGGAGTGAACACTGAAGCTTTCTTT
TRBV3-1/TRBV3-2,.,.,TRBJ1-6,CASSPKGRVKSSPLHF,TGTGCCAGCAGCCCCAAGGGGAGGGTCAAATCTTCACCCCTCCACTTT
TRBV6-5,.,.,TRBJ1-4,CASSSYREVDEKLFF,TGTGCCAGCAGTTCCTACAGGGAAGTGGATGAAAAACTGTTTTTT
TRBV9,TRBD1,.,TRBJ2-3,CASSALGTGSTDTQYF,TGTGCCAGCAGCGCGTTGGGGACAGGAAGCACAGATACGCAGTATTTT
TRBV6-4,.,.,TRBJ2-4,CASSDSPAGLAKNIQYF,TGTGCCAGCAGTGACTCTCCTGCAGGGCTAGCCAAAAACATTCAGTACTTC
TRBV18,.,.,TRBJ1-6,CASSPSETVDSPLHF,TGTGCCAGCTCACCGTCCGAGACAGTAGATTCACCCCTCCACTTT
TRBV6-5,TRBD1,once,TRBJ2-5,CASILQGSGKETQYF,TGTGCCAGCATCTTACAGGGGTCAGGGAAGGAGACCCAGTACTTC
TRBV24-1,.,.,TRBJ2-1,CATSDLRGQFF,TGTGCCACCAGTGATTTAAGAGGGCAGTTCTTC
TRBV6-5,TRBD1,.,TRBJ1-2,CASSYRDRGSYGYTF,TGTGCCAGCAGTTACCGGGACAGGGGGTCTTATGGCTACACCTTC
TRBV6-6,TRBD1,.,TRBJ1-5,CASSYGTGPNQPQHF,TGTGCCAGCAGTTACGGGACAGGACCGAATCAGCCCCAGCATTTT
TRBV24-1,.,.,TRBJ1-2,CATSDPIQDGYTF,TGTGCCACCAGTGATCCGATACAGGATGGCTACACCTTC
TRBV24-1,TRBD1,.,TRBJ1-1,CATSDGTGPEAFF,TGTGCCACCAGTGATGGGACAGGCCCTGAAGCTTTCTTT
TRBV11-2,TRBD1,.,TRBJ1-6,CASSRGWTGDSPLHF,TGTGCCAGCAGCCGCGGATGGACAGGGGATTCACCCCTCCACTTT
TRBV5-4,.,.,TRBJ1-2,CASSLWYNYGYTF,TGTGCCAGCAGCTTGTGGTATAACTATGGCTACACCTTC
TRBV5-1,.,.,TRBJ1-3,CASSLGDRGNTIYF,TGCGCCAGCAGCTTGGGGGATCGGGGAAACACCATATATTTT
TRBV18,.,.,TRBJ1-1,CASSPPMGEAFF,TGTGCCAGCTCACCACCGATGGGAGAAGCTTTCTTT
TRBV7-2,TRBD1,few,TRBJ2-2,CASSWGDRVGSGELFF,TGTGCCAGCAGCTGGGGAGACAGGGTAGGCTCCGGGGAGCTGTTTTTT
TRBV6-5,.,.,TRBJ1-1,CASSYAGTMNTEAFF,TGTGCCAGCAGTTATGCGGGTACCATGAACACTGAAGCTTTCTTT
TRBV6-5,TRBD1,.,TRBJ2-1,CASSETGDSEQFF,TGTGCCAGCAGCGAGACAGGGGATTCTGAGCAGTTCTTC
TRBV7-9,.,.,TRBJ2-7,CASSLRESRGSYEQYF,TGTGCCAGCAGCTTAAGGGAGTCTCGCGGCTCCTACGAGCAGTACTTC
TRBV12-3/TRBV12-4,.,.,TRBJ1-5,CASSLERNQPQHF,TGTGCCAGCAGTTTAGAAAGAAATCAGCCCCAGCATTTT
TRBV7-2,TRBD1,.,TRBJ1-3,CASSSQGPVGSGNTIYF,TGTGCCAGCAGCTCACAGGGGCCAGTGGGCTCTGGAAACACCATATATTTT
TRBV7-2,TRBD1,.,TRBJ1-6,CASSLQSQGSSYNSPLHF,TGTGCCAGCAGCTTACAATCACAGGGGAGCTCCTATAATTCACCCCTCCACTTT
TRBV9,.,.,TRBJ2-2,CASSATSTGELFF,TGTGCCAGCAGCGCTACTAGCACCGGGGAGCTGTTTTTT
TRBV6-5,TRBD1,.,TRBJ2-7,CASSYSPGQGYEQYF,TGTGCCAGCAGTTACTCTCCGGGACAGGGGTACGAGCAGTACTTC
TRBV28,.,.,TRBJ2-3,CASSGPGVDTQYF,TGTGCCAGCAGTGGCCCGGGAGTAGATACGCAGTATTTT
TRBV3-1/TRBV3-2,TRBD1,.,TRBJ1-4,CASSSTTGTVNEKLFF,TGTGCCAGCAGTTCCACTACCGGGACAGTTAATGAAAAACTGTTTTTT